The 6 T cell receptor beta chains presented below share a single source sample, sequenced in a study of cytomegalovirus exposure and HLA in healthy donors. Both 60 Vbeta primers and 13 Jbeta primers went into the PCR. Generated by immunoSEQ multiplex PCR, the TCRdb table keeps only in-frame clones and is missing some. The data show around 190,000 clones, approximately 80% seen once. The sample comprised PBMCs. The receptors were sampled from a woman aged 45-65 years in good health and CMV-seronegative.

This clone showed up just a few times. The gene calls are TRBV25-1 and TRBJ2-7; D unclear. Germline V gene lookup returns CDR1 MGHDK and CDR2 SYGVNS. This CDR3 is built from 13 residues. V lost 3 bases and J 3 bases, leaving 9 bases between the germline ends. The CDR3 region is CASSDALNYEQYF. The CDR3 DNA follows: TGTGCCAGCAGTGATGCGCTGAACTACGAGCAGTACTTC.

Comment on this clone: Because the CDR3's place on the DNA is in doubt, the DNA is left out and the CDR3 is given as listed by TCRdb. The rearrangement links TRBV9 to TRBJ2-1; the table's D call of TRBD1 was not tested on the DNA. The CDR3 is 13 amino acids long, termini counted. The germline gives CDR1 SGDLS, CDR2 YYNGEE. The CDR3 spells CASSVASGTGMFF.

In this sample, this clone turned up a few times. The CDR3 nucleotides are TGTGCCAGCAGCCAGTGGGGCTATTACGACGAGCAGTACTTC. Amino acids: CASSQWGYYDEQYF. The gene calls are TRBV27 and TRBJ2-7; D may be TRBD1 (5 bases). Germline CDR1 MNHEY, CDR2 SMNVEV (reference sequence). This CDR3 is built from 14 residues. V dropped 6 bases and J dropped 5 bases, with 17 bases sitting between them.

The chain uses TRBV19 and TRBJ1-5, with D possibly matching TRBD1 (5 bases). V shed 0 bases and J shed 4 bases, with 13 bases lying between them. This CDR3 has 16 amino acids. Germline V gene sequence: CDR1 LNHDA, CDR2 SQIVND (reference sequence). The CDR3 nucleotides read TGTGCCAGTAGTATAGATGGAGGGGCCCGGAATCAGCCCCAGCATTTT. Translation: CASSIDGGARNQPQHF.

V is TRBV30 and J is TRBJ2-3; TRBD2 aligns across 14 bases. The ends lost 2 bases at V and 1 base at J; junction bases unmatched: 11. Germline CDR1 and CDR2: GTSNPN and SVGIG (reference sequence). The CDR3 has 19 amino acids. CDR3: CAWSPKWGLAGVGTDTQYF. In nucleotides, the CDR3 is TGTGCCTGGAGTCCGAAATGGGGACTAGCGGGAGTAGGCACAGATACGCAGTATTTT.

The chain joins TRBV28 to TRBJ1-2; a weak D match, TRBD1 (6 bases). V lost 8 bases to trimming and J lost 8 bases, with 21 bases between them. Germline V CDR1 and CDR2: MDHEN, SYDVKM. The CDR3 length is 14 residues. CDR3 in amino acids: CASGKRDTAYGYTF. The DNA for the CDR3 is TGTGCCAGCGGTAAACGGGACACGGCTTACGGCTACACCTTC.